This TCR beta chain stems from a study of cytomegalovirus exposure and HLA in healthy donors. Researchers ran the PCR with 60 Vbeta and 13 Jbeta primers. The repertoire was sequenced with immunoSEQ multiplex PCR; TCRdb's copy has only in-frame clones and lacks some. The sample has 150,000 to 200,000 clones, over 65% seen once. Germline V CDR1 and CDR2: LGHNA, YNFKEQ. This CDR3 spans 15 amino acids. The J segment lost 6 bases and the V segment lost 4 bases, leaving 12 bases of the junction unmatched. Source material: PBMCs. This chain uses TRBV4-2 with TRBJ2-7; 7 positions agree with TRBD2. The receptor's source is a man younger than 35 in good health and CMV-seropositive. The CDR3 coding sequence is TGTGCCAGCAGCCCAAGCCCGGGAGGCCCGGCCGAGCAGTACGTC. Protein: CASSPSPGGPAEQYV.